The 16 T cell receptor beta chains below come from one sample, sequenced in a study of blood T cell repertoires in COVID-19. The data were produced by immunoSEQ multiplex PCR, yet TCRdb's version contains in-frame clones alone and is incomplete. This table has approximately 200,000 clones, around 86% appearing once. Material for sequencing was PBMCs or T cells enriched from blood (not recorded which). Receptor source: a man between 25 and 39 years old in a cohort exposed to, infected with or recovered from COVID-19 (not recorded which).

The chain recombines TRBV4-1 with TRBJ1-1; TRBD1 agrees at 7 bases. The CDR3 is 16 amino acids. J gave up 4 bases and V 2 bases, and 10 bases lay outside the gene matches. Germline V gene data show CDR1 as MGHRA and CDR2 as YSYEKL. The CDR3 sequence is CASSQRLYQGGTEAFF. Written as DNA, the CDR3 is TGCGCCAGCAGCCAACGGTTATACCAGGGGGGCACTGAAGCTTTCTTT.

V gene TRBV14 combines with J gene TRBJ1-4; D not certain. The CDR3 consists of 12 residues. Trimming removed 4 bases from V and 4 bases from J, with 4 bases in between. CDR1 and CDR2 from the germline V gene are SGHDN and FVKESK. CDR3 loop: CASSLINEKLFF. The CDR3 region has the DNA TGTGCCAGCAGCCTAATTAATGAAAAACTGTTTTTT.

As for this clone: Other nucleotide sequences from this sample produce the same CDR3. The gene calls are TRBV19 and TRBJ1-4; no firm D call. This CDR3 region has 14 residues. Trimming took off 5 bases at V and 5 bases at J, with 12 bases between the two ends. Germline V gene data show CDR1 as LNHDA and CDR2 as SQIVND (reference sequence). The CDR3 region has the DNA TGTGCCAGTAGTTGGAGTGGGAGCAATGAAAAACTGTTTTTT. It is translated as CASSWSGSNEKLFF.

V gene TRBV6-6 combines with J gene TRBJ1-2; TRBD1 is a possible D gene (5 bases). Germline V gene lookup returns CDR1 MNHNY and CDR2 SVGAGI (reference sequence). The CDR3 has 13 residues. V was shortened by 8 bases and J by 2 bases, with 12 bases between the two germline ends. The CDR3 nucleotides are TGTGCCAGCCACCCCCCAGGGAACTATGGCTACACCTTC. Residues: CASHPPGNYGYTF.

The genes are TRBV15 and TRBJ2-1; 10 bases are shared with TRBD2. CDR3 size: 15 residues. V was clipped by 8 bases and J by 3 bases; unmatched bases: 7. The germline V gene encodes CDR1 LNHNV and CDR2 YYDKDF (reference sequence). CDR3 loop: CATQGASGSYNEQFF. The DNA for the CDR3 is TGTGCCACCCAGGGGGCTAGCGGGAGCTACAATGAGCAGTTCTTC.

The CDR3 bases are TGTGCCAGCTCACGATTGGCCGGGACAGGGGACGAGCAGTACTTC. Translation: CASSRLAGTGDEQYF. The rearrangement joins TRBV18 to TRBJ2-7; 10 bases align to TRBD1. The CDR3 totals 15 residues. With 4 bases clipped from V and 5 bases from J, the junction kept 8 bases outside the gene matches. Germline CDR1 and CDR2: KGHSH and LQKENI.

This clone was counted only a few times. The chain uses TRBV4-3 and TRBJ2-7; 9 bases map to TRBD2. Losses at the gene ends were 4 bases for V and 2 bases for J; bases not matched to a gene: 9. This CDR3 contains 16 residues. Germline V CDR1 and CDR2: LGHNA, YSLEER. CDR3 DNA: TGCGCCAGCAGCCCTAAGGGTCTAGCGGGGACCTACGAGCAGTACTTC. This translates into CASSPKGLAGTYEQYF.

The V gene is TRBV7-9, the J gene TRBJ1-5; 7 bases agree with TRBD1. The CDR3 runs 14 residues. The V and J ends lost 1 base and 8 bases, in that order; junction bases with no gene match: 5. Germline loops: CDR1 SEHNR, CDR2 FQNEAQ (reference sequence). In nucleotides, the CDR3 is TGTGCCAGCAGCTTAGAGGGGGCAGGAAAGCCCCAGCATTTT. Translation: CASSLEGAGKPQHF. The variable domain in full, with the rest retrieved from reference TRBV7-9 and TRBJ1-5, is DTGVSQNPRHKITKRGQNVTFRCDPISEHNRLYWYRQTLGQGPEFLTYFQNEAQLEKSRLLSDRFSAERPKGSFSTLEIQRTEQGDSAMYLCASSLEGAGKPQHFGDGTRLSIL.

CDR3 DNA: TGTGCCAGCAGCTTGCGGGTAGCGGCCTCCTACAATGAGCAGTTCTTC. Amino acids: CASSLRVAASYNEQFF. The genes are TRBV7-3 and TRBJ2-1; D is possibly TRBD2 (6 bases). This CDR3 has 16 residues. V was cut by 3 bases and J by 0 bases, with 12 bases left in between. Germline CDR1 is SGHTA and CDR2 is FQGTGA.

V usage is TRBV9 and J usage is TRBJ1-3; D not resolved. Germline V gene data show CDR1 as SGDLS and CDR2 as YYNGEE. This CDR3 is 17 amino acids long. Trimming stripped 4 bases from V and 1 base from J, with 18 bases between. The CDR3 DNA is TGTGCCAGCAGCCCTCGCCCACCGACTGCATCTGGAAACACCATATATTTT. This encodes CASSPRPPTASGNTIYF.

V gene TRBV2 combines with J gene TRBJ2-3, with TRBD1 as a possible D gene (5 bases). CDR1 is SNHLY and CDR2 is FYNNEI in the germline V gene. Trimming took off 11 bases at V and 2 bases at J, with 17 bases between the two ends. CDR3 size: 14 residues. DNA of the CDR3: TGTGCCCGCTCCGGCAGGGCCCTCACAGATACGCAGTATTTT. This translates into CARSGRALTDTQYF.

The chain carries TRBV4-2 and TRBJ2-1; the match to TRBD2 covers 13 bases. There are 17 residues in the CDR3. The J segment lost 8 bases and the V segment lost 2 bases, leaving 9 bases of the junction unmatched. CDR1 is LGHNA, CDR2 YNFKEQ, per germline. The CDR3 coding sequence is TGTGCCAGCAGCCAACGGGGCGGGACTAGCGGGATGGATGAGCAGTTCTTC. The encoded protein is CASSQRGGTSGMDEQFF.

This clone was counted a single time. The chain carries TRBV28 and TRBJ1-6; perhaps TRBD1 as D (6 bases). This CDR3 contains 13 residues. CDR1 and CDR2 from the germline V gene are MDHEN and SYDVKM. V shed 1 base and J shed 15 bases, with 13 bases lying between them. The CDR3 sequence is CASSLFVGGILHF. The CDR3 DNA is TGTGCCAGCAGTTTATTTGTAGGGGGTATCCTCCACTTT.

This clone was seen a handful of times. The CDR3 DNA is TGTGCCGGGGGGTTTAGGGGGCAAGGGCAGCCCCAGCATTTT. Its protein product is CAGGFRGQGQPQHF. The chain employs TRBV28 and TRBJ1-5; TRBD1 aligns across 7 bases. Trimming took 11 bases from V and 7 from J; bases not matched to a gene: 14. The CDR3 is made up of 14 amino acids. The germline gives CDR1 MDHEN, CDR2 SYDVKM.

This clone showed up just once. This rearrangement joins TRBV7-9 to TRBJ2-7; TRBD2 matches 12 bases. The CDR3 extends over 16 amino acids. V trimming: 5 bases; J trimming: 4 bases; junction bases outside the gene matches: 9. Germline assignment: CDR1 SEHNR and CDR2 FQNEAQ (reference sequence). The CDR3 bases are TGTGCCAGCAGCGCCGATGGACTAGCGGGACGATACGAGCAGTACTTC. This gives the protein CASSADGLAGRYEQYF.

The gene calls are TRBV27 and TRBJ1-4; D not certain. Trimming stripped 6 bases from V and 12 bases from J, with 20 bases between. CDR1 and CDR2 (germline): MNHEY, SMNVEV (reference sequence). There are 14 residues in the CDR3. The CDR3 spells CASRREGAGAELFF. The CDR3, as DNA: TGTGCCAGCAGACGAGAGGGCGCGGGTGCGGAACTGTTTTTT.